This record covers a single TCR beta chain. The antigen is undetermined. The sample originates from a study of cytomegalovirus exposure and HLA in healthy donors. Study-wide context: The study placed around 80% of its approximately 380 genotyped donors in the Caucasian-associated ancestry cluster. Study-wide points: CMV serostatus was the only recorded immune exposure for donors.

The PCR ran on 60 Vbeta and 13 Jbeta primers. Repertoires were generated with immunoSEQ multiplex PCR, while TCRdb's copy carries only in-frame clones and drops some. The sample holds 90,000 to 150,000 clones, approximately 80% seen once. The germline CDR1 and CDR2 sequences are LNHDA and SQIVND (reference sequence). This CDR3 spans 20 amino acids. Trimming removed 1 base at V and 0 bases at J, with 21 bases between. The source of this sequence is a man in his fifties in good health and CMV-seropositive. The specimen sequenced was PBMCs. The V call is TRBV19, the J call TRBJ2-2; D remains ambiguous. DNA of the CDR3: TGTGCCAGTAGTATAGCGGGTCGGGTCTTCACCCGAACGAACACCGGGGAGCTGTTTTTT. This encodes CASSIAGRVFTRTNTGELFF.